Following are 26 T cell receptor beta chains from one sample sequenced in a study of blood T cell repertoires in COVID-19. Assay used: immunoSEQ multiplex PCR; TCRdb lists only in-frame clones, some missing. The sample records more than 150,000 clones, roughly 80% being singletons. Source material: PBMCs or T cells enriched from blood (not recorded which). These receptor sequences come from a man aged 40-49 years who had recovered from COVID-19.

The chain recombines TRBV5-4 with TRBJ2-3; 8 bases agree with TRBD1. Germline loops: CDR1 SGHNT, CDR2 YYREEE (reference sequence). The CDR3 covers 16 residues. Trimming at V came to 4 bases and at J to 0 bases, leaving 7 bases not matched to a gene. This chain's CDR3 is CASSPRQGPSTDTQYF. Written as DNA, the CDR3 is TGTGCCAGCAGCCCTAGACAGGGGCCAAGCACAGATACGCAGTATTTT.

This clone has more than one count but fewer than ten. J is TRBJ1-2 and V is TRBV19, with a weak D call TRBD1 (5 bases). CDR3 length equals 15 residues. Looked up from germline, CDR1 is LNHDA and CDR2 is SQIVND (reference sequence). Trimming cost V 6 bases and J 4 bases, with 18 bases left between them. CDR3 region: CASSTSGDGFYGYTF. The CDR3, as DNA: TGTGCCAGTAGCACTTCGGGGGACGGTTTCTATGGCTACACCTTC.

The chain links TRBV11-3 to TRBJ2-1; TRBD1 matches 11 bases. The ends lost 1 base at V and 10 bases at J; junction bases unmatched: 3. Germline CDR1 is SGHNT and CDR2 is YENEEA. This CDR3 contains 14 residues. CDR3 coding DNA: TGTGCCAGCAGCTTAGCGGACAGGGGGCGAGAGCAGTTCTTC. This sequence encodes CASSLADRGREQFF. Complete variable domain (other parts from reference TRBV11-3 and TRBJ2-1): EAGVVQSPRYKIIEKKQPVAFWCNPISGHNTLYWYLQNLGQGPELLIRYENEEAVDDSQLPKDRFSAERLKGVDSTLKIQPAELGDSAVYLCASSLADRGREQFFGPGTRLTVL.

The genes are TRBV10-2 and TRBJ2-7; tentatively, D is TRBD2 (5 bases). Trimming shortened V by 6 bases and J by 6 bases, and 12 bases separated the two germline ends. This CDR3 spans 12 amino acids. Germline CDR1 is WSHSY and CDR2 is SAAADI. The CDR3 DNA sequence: TGCGCCAGCAGACTAGGGTTGGGCGAGCAGTACTTC. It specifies CASRLGLGEQYF.

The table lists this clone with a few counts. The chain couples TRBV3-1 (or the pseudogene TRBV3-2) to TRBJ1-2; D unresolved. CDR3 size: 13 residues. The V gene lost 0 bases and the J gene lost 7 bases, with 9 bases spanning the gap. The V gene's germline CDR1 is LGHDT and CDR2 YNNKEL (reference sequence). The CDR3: CASSQDWYSGYTF. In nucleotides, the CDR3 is TGTGCCAGCAGCCAAGATTGGTATAGTGGCTACACCTTC.

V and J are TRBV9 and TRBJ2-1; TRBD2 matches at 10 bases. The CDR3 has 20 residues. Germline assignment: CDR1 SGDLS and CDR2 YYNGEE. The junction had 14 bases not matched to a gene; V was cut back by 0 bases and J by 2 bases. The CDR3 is CASSVGGNSGRPTTYNEQFF. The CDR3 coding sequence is TGTGCCAGCAGCGTAGGCGGTAATAGCGGGAGGCCGACTACCTACAATGAGCAGTTCTTC. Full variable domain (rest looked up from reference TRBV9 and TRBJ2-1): DSGVTQTPKHLITATGQRVTLRCSPRSGDLSVYWYQQSLDQGLQFLIQYYNGEERAKGNILERFSAQQFPDLHSELNLSSLELGDSALYFCASSVGGNSGRPTTYNEQFFGPGTRLTVL.

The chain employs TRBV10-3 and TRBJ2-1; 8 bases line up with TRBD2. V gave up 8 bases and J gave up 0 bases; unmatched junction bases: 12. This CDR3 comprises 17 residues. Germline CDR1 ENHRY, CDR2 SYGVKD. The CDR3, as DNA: TGTGCCATCCTCAGAACTAGCGGAAGAAGCTCCTACAATGAGCAGTTCTTC. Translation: CAILRTSGRSSYNEQFF.

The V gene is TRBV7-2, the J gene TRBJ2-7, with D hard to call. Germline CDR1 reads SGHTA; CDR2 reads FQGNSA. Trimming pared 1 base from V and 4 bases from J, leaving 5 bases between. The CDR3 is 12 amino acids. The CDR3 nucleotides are TGTGCCAGCAGCTTAGGAGTGTACGAGCAGTACGTC. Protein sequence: CASSLGVYEQYV.

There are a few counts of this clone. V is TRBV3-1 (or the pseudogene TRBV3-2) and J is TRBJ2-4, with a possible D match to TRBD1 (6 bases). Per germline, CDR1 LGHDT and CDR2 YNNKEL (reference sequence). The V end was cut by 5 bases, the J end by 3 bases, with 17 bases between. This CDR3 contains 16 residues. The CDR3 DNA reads TGTGCCAGCAGCTCACGTGGGGGCACGGGCAAAAACATTCAGTACTTC. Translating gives CASSSRGGTGKNIQYF.

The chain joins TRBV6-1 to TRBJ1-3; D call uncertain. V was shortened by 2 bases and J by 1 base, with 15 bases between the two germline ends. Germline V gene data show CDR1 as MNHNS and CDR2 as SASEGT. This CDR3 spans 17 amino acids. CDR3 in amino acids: CASSEKFFGFSGNTIYF. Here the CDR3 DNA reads TGTGCCAGCAGTGAAAAGTTCTTCGGGTTTTCTGGAAACACCATATATTTT.

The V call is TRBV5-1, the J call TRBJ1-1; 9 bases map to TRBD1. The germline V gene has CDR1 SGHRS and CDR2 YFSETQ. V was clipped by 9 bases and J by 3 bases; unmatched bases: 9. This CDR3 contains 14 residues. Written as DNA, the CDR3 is TGCGCCACAAGGACAGGGGAGATTTACACTGAAGCTTTCTTT. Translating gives CATRTGEIYTEAFF.

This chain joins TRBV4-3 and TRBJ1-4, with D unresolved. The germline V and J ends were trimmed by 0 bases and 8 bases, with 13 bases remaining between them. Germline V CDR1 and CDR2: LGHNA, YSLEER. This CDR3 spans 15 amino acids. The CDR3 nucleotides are TGCGCCAGCAGCCAAGAGCGGGATTCCCTCGAAAAACTGTTTTTT. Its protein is CASSQERDSLEKLFF.

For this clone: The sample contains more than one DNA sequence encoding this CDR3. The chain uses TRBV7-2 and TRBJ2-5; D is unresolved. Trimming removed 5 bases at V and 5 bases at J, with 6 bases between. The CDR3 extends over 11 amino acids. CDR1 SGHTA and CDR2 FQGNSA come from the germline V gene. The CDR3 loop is CASSPAETQYF. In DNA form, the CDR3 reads TGTGCCAGCAGCCCTGCGGAGACCCAGTACTTC.

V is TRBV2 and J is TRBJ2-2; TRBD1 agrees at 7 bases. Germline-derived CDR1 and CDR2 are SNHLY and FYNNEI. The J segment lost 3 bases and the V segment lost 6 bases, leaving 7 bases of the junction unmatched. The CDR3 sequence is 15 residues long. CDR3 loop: CASSPGTEYTGELFF. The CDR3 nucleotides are TGTGCCAGCAGCCCCGGGACAGAGTACACCGGGGAGCTGTTTTTT.

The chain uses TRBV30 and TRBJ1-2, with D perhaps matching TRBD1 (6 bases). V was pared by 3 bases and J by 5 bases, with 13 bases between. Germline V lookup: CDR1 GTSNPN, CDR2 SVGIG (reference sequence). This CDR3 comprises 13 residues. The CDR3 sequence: CAWRATGAYGYTF. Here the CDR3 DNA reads TGTGCCTGGAGGGCGACAGGAGCTTATGGCTACACCTTC.

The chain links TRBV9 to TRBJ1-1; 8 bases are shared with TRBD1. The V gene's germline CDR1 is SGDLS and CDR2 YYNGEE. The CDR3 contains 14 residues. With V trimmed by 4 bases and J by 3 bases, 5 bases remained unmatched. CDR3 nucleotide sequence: TGTGCCAGCAGCTTTGCAGGGGGCGACACTGAAGCTTTCTTT. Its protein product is CASSFAGGDTEAFF. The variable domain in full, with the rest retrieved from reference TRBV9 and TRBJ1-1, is DSGVTQTPKHLITATGQRVTLRCSPRSGDLSVYWYQQSLDQGLQFLIQYYNGEERAKGNILERFSAQQFPDLHSELNLSSLELGDSALYFCASSFAGGDTEAFFGQGTRLTVV.

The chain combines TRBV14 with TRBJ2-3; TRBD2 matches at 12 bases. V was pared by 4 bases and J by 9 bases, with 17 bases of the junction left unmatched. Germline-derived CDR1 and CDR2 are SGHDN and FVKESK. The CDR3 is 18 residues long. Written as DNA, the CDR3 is TGTGCCAGCAGCCCCTATGGGAGGGCTAGCGGGAGGGCAAACACGCAGTATTTT. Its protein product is CASSPYGRASGRANTQYF. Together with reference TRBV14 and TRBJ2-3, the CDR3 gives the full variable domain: EAGVTQFPSHSVIEKGQTVTLRCDPISGHDNLYWYRRVMGKEIKFLLHFVKESKQDESGMPNNRFLAERTGGTYSTLKVQPAELEDSGVYFCASSPYGRASGRANTQYFGPGTRLTVL.

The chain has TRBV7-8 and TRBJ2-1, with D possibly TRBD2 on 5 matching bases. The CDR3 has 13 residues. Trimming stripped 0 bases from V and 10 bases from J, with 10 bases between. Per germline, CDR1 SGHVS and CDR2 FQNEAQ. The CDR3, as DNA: TGTGCCAGCAGCTTAGCACTAGAATACGAGCAGTTCTTC. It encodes CASSLALEYEQFF.

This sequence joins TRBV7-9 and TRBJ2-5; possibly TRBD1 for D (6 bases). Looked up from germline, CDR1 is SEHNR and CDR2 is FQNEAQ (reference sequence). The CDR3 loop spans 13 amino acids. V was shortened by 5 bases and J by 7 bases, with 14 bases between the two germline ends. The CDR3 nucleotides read TGTGCCAGCAGCAATAACAGGGCTGGGACCCAGTACTTC. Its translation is CASSNNRAGTQYF.

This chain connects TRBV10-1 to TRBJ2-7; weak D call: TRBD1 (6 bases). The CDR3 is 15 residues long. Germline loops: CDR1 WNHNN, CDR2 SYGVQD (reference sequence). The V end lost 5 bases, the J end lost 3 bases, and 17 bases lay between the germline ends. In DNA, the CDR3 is TGCGCCAGCAGTTCAGACGGAGCCAGGGGCTACGAGCAGTACTTC. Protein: CASSSDGARGYEQYF.

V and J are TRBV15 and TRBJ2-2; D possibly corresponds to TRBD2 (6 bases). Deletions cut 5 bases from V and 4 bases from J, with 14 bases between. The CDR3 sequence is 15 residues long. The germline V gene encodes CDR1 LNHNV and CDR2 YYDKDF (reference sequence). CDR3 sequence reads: CATSLGGIGTGELFF. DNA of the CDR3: TGTGCCACCAGCTTGGGCGGGATAGGCACCGGGGAGCTGTTTTTT.

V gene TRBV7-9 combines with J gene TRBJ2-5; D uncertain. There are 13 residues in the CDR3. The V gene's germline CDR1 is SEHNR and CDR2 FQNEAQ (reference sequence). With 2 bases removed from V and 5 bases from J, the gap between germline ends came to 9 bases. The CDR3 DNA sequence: TGTGCCAGCAGCTTATTGCCTCGGGAGACCCAGTACTTC. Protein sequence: CASSLLPRETQYF.

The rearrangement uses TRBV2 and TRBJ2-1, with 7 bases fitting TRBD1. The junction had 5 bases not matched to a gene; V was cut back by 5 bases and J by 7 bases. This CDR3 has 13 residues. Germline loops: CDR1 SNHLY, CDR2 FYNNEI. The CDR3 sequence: CASSLGQPNEQFF. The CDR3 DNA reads TGTGCCAGCAGTTTGGGACAGCCGAATGAGCAGTTCTTC.

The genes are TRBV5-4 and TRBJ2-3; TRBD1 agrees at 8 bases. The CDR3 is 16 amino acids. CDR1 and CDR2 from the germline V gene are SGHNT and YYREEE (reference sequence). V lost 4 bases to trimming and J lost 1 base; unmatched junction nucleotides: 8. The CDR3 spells CASSPPPGQGTDTQYF. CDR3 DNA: TGTGCCAGCAGCCCCCCGCCGGGACAGGGCACAGATACGCAGTATTTT. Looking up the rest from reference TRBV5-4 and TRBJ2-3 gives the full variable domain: ETGVTQSPTHLIKTRGQQVTLRCSSQSGHNTVSWYQQALGQGPQFIFQYYREEENGRGNFPPRFSGLQFPNYSSELNVNALELDDSALYLCASSPPPGQGTDTQYFGPGTRLTVL.

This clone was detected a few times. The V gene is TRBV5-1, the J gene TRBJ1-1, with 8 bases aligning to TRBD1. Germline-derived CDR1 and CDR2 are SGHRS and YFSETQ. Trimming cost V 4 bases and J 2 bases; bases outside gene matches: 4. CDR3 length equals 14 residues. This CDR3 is CASSPGQVNTEAFF. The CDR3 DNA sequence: TGCGCCAGCAGCCCGGGACAGGTAAACACTGAAGCTTTCTTT. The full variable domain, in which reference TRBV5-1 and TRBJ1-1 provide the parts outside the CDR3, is KAGVTQTPRYLIKTRGQQVTLSCSPISGHRSVSWYQQTPGQGLQFLFEYFSETQRNKGNFPGRFSGRQFSNSRSEMNVSTLELGDSALYLCASSPGQVNTEAFFGQGTRLTVV.

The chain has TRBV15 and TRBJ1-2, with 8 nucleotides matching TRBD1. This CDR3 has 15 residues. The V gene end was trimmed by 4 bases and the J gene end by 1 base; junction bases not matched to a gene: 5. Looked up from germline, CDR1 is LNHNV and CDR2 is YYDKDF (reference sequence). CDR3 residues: CATSTIDRGNYGYTF. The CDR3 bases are TGTGCCACCAGCACGATCGACAGGGGTAACTATGGCTACACCTTC.